Below are 23 T cell receptor beta chains sequenced from a single sample in a study of cytomegalovirus exposure and HLA in healthy donors. The primer mix had 60 Vbeta and 13 Jbeta primers. Only in-frame clones appear in the TCRdb table, and some are missing; sequencing was by immunoSEQ multiplex PCR. The sample carries around 300,000 clones, around 66% recorded once. The sequencing input was PBMCs. The source of these receptors is a female donor in good health and CMV-seronegative.

This chain joins TRBV10-2 and TRBJ1-5; D is perhaps TRBD1 (5 bases). Germline V gives CDR1 WSHSY, CDR2 SAAADI. V was trimmed by 3 bases and J by 6 bases, leaving 12 bases between them. The CDR3 totals 14 residues. For the CDR3, the DNA is TGCGCCAGCAGTGAAACAGGAGGGGTTCAGCCCCAGCATTTT. It codes for CASSETGGVQPQHF.

The J gene is TRBJ2-3, the V gene TRBV7-3; 8 positions match TRBD2. The trim removed 1 base at V and 4 bases at J, leaving 4 bases unmatched. This CDR3 is 15 amino acids long. The germline CDR1 and CDR2 sequences are SGHTA and FQGTGA. The CDR3 reads CASSLIAGGSDTQYF. The CDR3 nucleotides are TGTGCCAGCAGCTTAATCGCGGGAGGCTCAGATACGCAGTATTTT.

This clone was counted once. Other DNA sequences in this sample translate to the same CDR3. The chain employs TRBV5-1 and TRBJ2-7; D is unresolved. V lost 3 bases to trimming and J lost 1 base, with 2 bases between them. The CDR3 sequence is 11 residues long. Germline CDR1 and CDR2: SGHRS and YFSETQ. The chain's CDR3 is CASSSSYEQYF. CDR3 DNA: TGCGCCAGCAGCTCTTCCTACGAGCAGTACTTC.

This chain links TRBV2 with TRBJ1-1; TRBD1 might be the D (6 bases). The CDR3 spans 15 residues. Trimming removed 3 bases at V and 5 bases at J, with 16 bases between. Germline CDR1 is SNHLY and CDR2 is FYNNEI. In DNA form, the CDR3 reads TGTGCCAGCAGTGATCCCAACAGGGTAAGGACTGAAGCTTTCTTT. This sequence encodes CASSDPNRVRTEAFF.

The chain carries TRBV6-1 and TRBJ1-4; 9 bases map to TRBD1. Germline CDR1 is MNHNS and CDR2 is SASEGT. CDR3 length: 17 residues. V lost 4 bases, J lost 0 bases, and 6 bases stayed unmatched. In DNA form, the CDR3 reads TGTGCCAGCAGTGTCCCGGGACAGGGTGCAACTAATGAAAAACTGTTTTTT. Residues: CASSVPGQGATNEKLFF.

The rearrangement links TRBV27 to TRBJ2-3; 8 positions match TRBD1. The ends lost 5 bases at V and 4 bases at J; junction bases unmatched: 14. Per germline, CDR1 MNHEY and CDR2 SMNVEV (reference sequence). CDR3 length equals 17 residues. This chain's CDR3 is CASSTPPGQAHSDTQYF. The CDR3 DNA is TGTGCCAGCAGTACGCCACCGGGACAGGCCCACTCAGATACGCAGTATTTT.

The chain's CDR3 is CASFATVNSPLHF. The CDR3 region has the DNA TGTGCCAGCTTCGCGACAGTCAATTCACCCCTCCACTTT. This chain uses TRBV2 with TRBJ1-6; TRBD1 might be the D (5 bases). Trimming stripped 8 bases from V and 7 bases from J, with 12 bases between. This CDR3 is 13 amino acids long. Germline V gene lookup returns CDR1 SNHLY and CDR2 FYNNEI. Drawing the rest from reference TRBV2 and TRBJ1-6, the complete variable domain is EPEVTQTPSHQVTQMGQEVILRCVPISNHLYFYWYRQILGQKVEFLVSFYNNEISEKSEIFDDQFSVERPDGSNFTLKIRSTKLEDSAMYFCASFATVNSPLHFGNGTRLTVT.

The V gene is TRBV19, the J gene TRBJ2-2; 9 positions match TRBD1. Losses at the gene ends were 3 bases for V and 5 bases for J; bases not matched to a gene: 7. Germline V gives CDR1 LNHDA, CDR2 SQIVND (reference sequence). The CDR3 loop spans 16 amino acids. The CDR3: CASSIFPGQGTGELFF. The CDR3 region has the DNA TGTGCCAGTAGTATCTTTCCGGGACAGGGAACCGGGGAGCTGTTTTTT.

Turning to this clone: Different DNA sequences within this sample yield the same CDR3. The V and J genes are TRBV5-1 and TRBJ2-1, with 13 nucleotides matching TRBD2. Germline V gene lookup returns CDR1 SGHRS and CDR2 YFSETQ. The CDR3 has 15 residues. With 4 bases clipped from V and 6 bases from J, the junction kept 4 bases outside the gene matches. CDR3 residues: CASSRGTSGTNEQFF. For the CDR3, the DNA is TGCGCCAGCAGCCGCGGGACTAGCGGGACCAATGAGCAGTTCTTC.

This clone appeared once. V gene TRBV5-1 combines with J gene TRBJ1-1; the D is unclear. V lost 4 bases to trimming and J lost 3 bases, with 13 bases between them. Germline V gives CDR1 SGHRS, CDR2 YFSETQ. This CDR3 has 14 amino acids. The CDR3 DNA reads as TGCGCCAGCAGCCCCCGAGGTCCAGACACTGAAGCTTTCTTT. This gives the protein CASSPRGPDTEAFF.

The chain links TRBV7-9 to TRBJ2-7, with TRBD1 as a possible D gene (5 bases). Germline loops: CDR1 SEHNR, CDR2 FQNEAQ (reference sequence). Trimming took off 3 bases at V and 5 bases at J, with 14 bases between the two ends. There are 14 residues in the CDR3. The CDR3 DNA sequence: TGTGCCAGCAGCTTTTTTCAGGGTCGCAACGAGCAGTACTTC. This translates into CASSFFQGRNEQYF.

A single count supports this clone. The J gene is TRBJ2-2, the V gene TRBV9; D uncertain. CDR3 length equals 13 residues. Germline assignment: CDR1 SGDLS and CDR2 YYNGEE. The V end was cut by 3 bases, the J end by 6 bases, with 9 bases between. In DNA, the CDR3 is TGTGCCAGCAGCGAACTAAACGCCGGGGAGCTGTTTTTT. This translates into CASSELNAGELFF.

The sample holds one count of this clone. V is TRBV27 and J is TRBJ1-3, with no clear D. Between the trimmed V and J ends, which lost 10 bases and 0 bases, there was a span of 4 bases. Germline V gene data show CDR1 as MNHEY and CDR2 as SMNVEV (reference sequence). The CDR3 spans 11 residues. DNA of the CDR3: TGTGCCACCTACTCTGGAAACACCATATATTTT. It is translated as CATYSGNTIYF.

V and J are TRBV10-1 and TRBJ1-1, with 8 positions matching TRBD1. The CDR3 is made up of 14 amino acids. Germline assignment: CDR1 WNHNN and CDR2 SYGVQD (reference sequence). After removal of 6 bases from V and 4 bases from J, the junction contained 7 bases not matched to a gene. CDR3 in DNA: TGCGCCAGCAGCCGGACAGGGAGTGGCACTGAAGCTTTCTTT. This encodes CASSRTGSGTEAFF.

This clone was recorded a few times. CDR3 bases: TGTGCCAGCAGTGAACACCCAGCAACTAATGAAAAACTGTTTTTT. Translating it yields CASSEHPATNEKLFF. The rearrangement uses TRBV6-1 and TRBJ1-4; D remains ambiguous. V was trimmed by 2 bases and J by 0 bases, leaving 7 bases between them. This CDR3 spans 15 amino acids. CDR1 is MNHNS, CDR2 SASEGT, per germline.

V and J are TRBV11-3 and TRBJ2-7; 10 nucleotides align to TRBD2. Looked up from germline, CDR1 is SGHNT and CDR2 is YENEEA. The CDR3 contains 15 residues. Losses at the gene ends were 4 bases for V and 4 bases for J; bases not matched to a gene: 7. CDR3 nucleotide sequence: TGTGCCAGCAGCTCACTAGCGGGAACGTGGTACGAGCAGTACTTC. It encodes CASSSLAGTWYEQYF. Supplemented by reference TRBV11-3 and TRBJ2-7, the full variable domain reads EAGVVQSPRYKIIEKKQPVAFWCNPISGHNTLYWYLQNLGQGPELLIRYENEEAVDDSQLPKDRFSAERLKGVDSTLKIQPAELGDSAVYLCASSSLAGTWYEQYFGPGTRLTVT.

This chain's CDR3 is CASSEARGSVSYEQYF. CDR3 coding DNA: TGTGCCAGCAGTGAAGCGCGGGGAAGCGTCTCCTACGAGCAGTACTTC. This chain uses TRBV2 with TRBJ2-7; a weak D match, TRBD2 (6 bases). The V gene's germline CDR1 is SNHLY and CDR2 FYNNEI. V gave up 0 bases and J gave up 0 bases, with 12 bases separating them. CDR3 size: 16 residues. Full variable domain (outside the CDR3, taken from reference TRBV2 and TRBJ2-7): EPEVTQTPSHQVTQMGQEVILRCVPISNHLYFYWYRQILGQKVEFLVSFYNNEISEKSEIFDDQFSVERPDGSNFTLKIRSTKLEDSAMYFCASSEARGSVSYEQYFGPGTRLTVT.

The rearrangement links TRBV27 to TRBJ2-7; tentative D call: TRBD2 (5 bases). Looked up from germline, CDR1 is MNHEY and CDR2 is SMNVEV (reference sequence). The CDR3 has 14 residues. The V and J ends lost 5 bases and 1 base respectively, with 12 bases between them. The CDR3 region has the DNA TGTGCCAGCAGTCTAGGTCAGCGGTCCTACGAGCAGTACTTC. Residues: CASSLGQRSYEQYF.

The genes are TRBV7-2 and TRBJ2-7, with D possibly matching TRBD2 (6 bases). The germline V and J ends were trimmed by 4 bases and 3 bases, with 16 bases remaining between them. The CDR3 sequence is 15 residues long. Germline V gene sequence: CDR1 SGHTA, CDR2 FQGNSA. The DNA for the CDR3 is TGTGCCAGCAGCTCCGGGACTGCAGGAATCTACGAGCAGTACTTC. It encodes CASSSGTAGIYEQYF.

This clone was recorded only once. The chain is built from TRBV7-9 and TRBJ1-2; the D gene is possibly TRBD1 (5 bases). V gave up 1 base and J gave up 4 bases, with 10 bases separating them. The CDR3 runs to 14 residues. Germline loops: CDR1 SEHNR, CDR2 FQNEAQ (reference sequence). The DNA for the CDR3 is TGTGCCAGCAGCTTAGGGGGGGTTTCCTATGGCTACACCTTC. Translating it yields CASSLGGVSYGYTF.

The gene calls are TRBV7-9 and TRBJ2-5; 9 bases agree with TRBD2. V gave up 5 bases and J gave up 4 bases; unmatched junction bases: 14. The CDR3 extends over 17 amino acids. The germline CDR1 and CDR2 sequences are SEHNR and FQNEAQ (reference sequence). The CDR3 DNA follows: TGTGCCAGCAGCCCCCCCCTAGCGGGAACTCCCACAGAGACCCAGTACTTC. This translates into CASSPPLAGTPTETQYF.

The J gene is TRBJ1-4, the V gene TRBV5-1, with D hard to call. CDR3 length: 13 residues. CDR1 SGHRS and CDR2 YFSETQ come from the germline V gene. The V end was cut by 2 bases, the J end by 5 bases, with 7 bases between. The CDR3 spells CASSLAGNEKLFF. In nucleotides, the CDR3 is TGCGCCAGCAGCTTAGCGGGAAATGAAAAACTGTTTTTT.

For this clone: One junction end disagrees with the germline gene, perhaps due to a read error. The chain employs TRBV14 and TRBJ2-3; 10 bases fit TRBD2. The germline V gene encodes CDR1 SGHDN and CDR2 FVKESK. The CDR3 spans 17 residues. The CDR3 region is CASSPSGRGGLMDTQFF. The CDR3 nucleotides are TGTGCCAGCAGCCCTAGCGGGAGAGGGGGCCTGATGGATACGCAGTTTTTT.